The present entry profiles one T cell receptor beta chain with its context. The CDR3 is made up of 14 amino acids. Germline CDR1 reads SGDLS; CDR2 reads YYNGEE. Trimming took 4 bases from V and 5 from J, leaving 15 bases between them. The sample belongs to a study of blood T cell repertoires in COVID-19. Study-level background: The United States, Italy and Spain supplied acute and convalescent COVID-19 samples.

Sequenced by immunoSEQ multiplex PCR; TCRdb stores in-frame clones only, minus some. The table records under 95,000 clones, roughly 80% of them present only once. The sequence derives from a man in his 70s with acute or convalescent COVID-19. The chain is built from TRBV9 and TRBJ1-1; D perhaps matches TRBD1 (6 bases). Input material: peripheral blood. In DNA, the CDR3 is TGTGCCAGCAGCCTTACAGGGTTGAGGACTGAAGCTTTCTTT. Its translation is CASSLTGLRTEAFF.